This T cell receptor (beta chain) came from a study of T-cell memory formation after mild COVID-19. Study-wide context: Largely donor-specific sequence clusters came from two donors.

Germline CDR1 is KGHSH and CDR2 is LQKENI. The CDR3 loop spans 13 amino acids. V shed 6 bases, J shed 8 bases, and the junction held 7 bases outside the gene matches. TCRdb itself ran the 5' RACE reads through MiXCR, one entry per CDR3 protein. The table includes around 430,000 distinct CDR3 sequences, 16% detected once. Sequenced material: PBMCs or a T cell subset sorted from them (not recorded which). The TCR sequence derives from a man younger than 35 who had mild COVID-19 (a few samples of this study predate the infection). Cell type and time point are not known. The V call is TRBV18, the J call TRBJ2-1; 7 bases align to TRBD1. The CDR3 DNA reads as TGTGCCAGCTCCCGGGACAGTTTGGATGAGCAGTTCTTC. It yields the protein CASSRDSLDEQFF. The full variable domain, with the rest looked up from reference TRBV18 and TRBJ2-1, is NAGVMQNPRHLVRRRGQEARLRCSPMKGHSHVYWYRQLPEEGLKFMVYLQKENIIDESGMPKERFSAEFPKEGPSILRIQQVVRGDSAAYFCASSRDSLDEQFFGPGTRLTVL.